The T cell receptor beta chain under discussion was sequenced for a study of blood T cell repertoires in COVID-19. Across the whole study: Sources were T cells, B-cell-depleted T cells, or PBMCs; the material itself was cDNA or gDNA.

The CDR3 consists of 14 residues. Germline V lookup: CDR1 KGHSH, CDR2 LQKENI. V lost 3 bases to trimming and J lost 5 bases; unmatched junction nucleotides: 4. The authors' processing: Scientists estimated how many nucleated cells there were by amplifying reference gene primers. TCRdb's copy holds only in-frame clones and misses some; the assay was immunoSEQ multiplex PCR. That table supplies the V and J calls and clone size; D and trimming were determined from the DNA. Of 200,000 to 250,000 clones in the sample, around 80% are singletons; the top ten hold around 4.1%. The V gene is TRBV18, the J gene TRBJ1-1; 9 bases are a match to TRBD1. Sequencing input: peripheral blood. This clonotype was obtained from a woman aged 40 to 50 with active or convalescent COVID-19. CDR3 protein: CASSPGQGITEAFF. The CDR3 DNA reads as TGTGCCAGCTCACCCGGACAGGGGATAACTGAAGCTTTCTTT.